This T cell receptor beta chain was retrieved from a study of tumor and adjacent non-tumor tissue in lung cancer. Study overall: Stage I to III disease affected over nine men and roughly five women aged roughly 31 to 76. Findings of the study overall: Significantly higher TCR diversity was found in tumor than normal lung. Higher tumor TCR diversity was associated with shorter survival. Normal lung showed higher cumulative top 100 clone frequency than tumor.

A modified ARM-PCR protocol with three rounds of nested PCR amplified TCRbeta. Each CDR3 protein gets one entry after TCRdb re-called the multiplex PCR reads with MiXCR. The table records fewer than 45,000 distinct CDR3 sequences, roughly two thirds of them present only once. This sample's RNA came from whole unsorted tissue. More than 3 cm separated this lung sample from the edge of the tumor. As concerns this clonotype: The antigen remains unidentified.

This CDR3 comprises 16 residues. Germline V gene data show CDR1 as SGHNT and CDR2 as YENEEA. The V end lost 5 bases, the J end lost 4 bases, and 18 bases lay between the germline ends. This receptor was taken from a woman in her thirties or forties with non-small cell lung cancer. V is TRBV11-3 and J is TRBJ2-1; unclear D gene. Sample: distant non-tumor lung tissue. DNA of the CDR3: TGTGCCAGCAGCCCAAGACCTTGGAACTCTTACAATGAGCAGTTCTTC. Amino acids: CASSPRPWNSYNEQFF.